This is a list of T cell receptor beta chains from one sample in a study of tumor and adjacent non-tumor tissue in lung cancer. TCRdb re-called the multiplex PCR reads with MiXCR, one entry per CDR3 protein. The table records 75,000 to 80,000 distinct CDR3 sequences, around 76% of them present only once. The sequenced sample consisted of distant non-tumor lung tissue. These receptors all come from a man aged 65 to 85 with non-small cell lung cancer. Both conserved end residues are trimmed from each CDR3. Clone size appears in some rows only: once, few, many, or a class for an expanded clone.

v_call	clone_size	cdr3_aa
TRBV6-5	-	ASSYSYGETQY
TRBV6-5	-	TSRTHRDTNSPLH
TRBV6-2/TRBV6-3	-	ACSERVRNYYGYI
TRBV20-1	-	SARDGGNAYEQY
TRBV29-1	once	SIGGEEYSEAF
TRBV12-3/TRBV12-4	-	ASTLRIGNEQF
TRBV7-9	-	ASRSSHDTQY
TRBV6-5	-	VSSYSAKGDGYT
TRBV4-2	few	ASSQAYRTTGTQY
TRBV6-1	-	ASSERQCNGYT
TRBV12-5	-	VSGLTAGSQPRH
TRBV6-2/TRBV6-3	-	ASRQNLGGNQPQY
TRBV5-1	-	ASSLPAQETQY
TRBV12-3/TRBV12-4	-	VTQRVGYNEQL
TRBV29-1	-	SALPYLVPDNYGYT
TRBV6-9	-	AGRKKTAHRDPDQETQY
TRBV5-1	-	ASSLESSNNAYKQY
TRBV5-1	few	ASSRDKAYEHY
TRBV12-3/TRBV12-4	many	ASSGGGAGSDTQY
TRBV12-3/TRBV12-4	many	ASSLRTGTYNEQF
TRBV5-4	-	ASGLQRTSTDTQY
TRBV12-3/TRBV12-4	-	ASSRQTAMNTEAF
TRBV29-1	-	SVVPYQYSGGDAYT
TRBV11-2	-	ASSSGGAEYTEAF